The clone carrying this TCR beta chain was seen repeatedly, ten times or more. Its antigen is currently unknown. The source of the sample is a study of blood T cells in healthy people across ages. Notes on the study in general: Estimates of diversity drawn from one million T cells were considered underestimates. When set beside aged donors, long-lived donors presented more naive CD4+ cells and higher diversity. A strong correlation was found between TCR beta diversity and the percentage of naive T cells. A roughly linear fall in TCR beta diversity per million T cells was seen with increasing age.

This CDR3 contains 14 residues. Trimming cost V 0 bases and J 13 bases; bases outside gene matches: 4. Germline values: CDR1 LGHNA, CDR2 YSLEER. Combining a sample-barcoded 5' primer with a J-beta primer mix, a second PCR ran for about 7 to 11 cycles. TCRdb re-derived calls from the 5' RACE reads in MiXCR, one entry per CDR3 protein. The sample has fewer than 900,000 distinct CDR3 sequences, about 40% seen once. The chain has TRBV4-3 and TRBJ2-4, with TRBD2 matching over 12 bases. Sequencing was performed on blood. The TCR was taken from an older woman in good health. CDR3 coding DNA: TGCGCCAGCAGCCAAGATATGACTAGCGGGAGACAGTACTTC. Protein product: CASSQDMTSGRQYF.